This TCR beta chain was retrieved from a study of blood T cell repertoires in COVID-19. About the research overall: Some COVID-19 samples were acute and others convalescent; all came from the United States, Italy and Spain. The cDNA or gDNA used as material had been derived from T cells, B-cell-depleted T cells, or PBMCs.

About this clone: At one end the junction does not follow the germline gene, possibly because of a read error.

In the original processing: Researchers report that nucleated cell counts were estimated from reference gene primer amplification. TCRdb keeps only in-frame clones here, not all; method: immunoSEQ multiplex PCR. The D gene and trimming were derived from the DNA, and the V and J assignments and clone size from that table. Here the sample spans more than 55,000 clones, roughly 79% being singletons. Germline CDR1 and CDR2: SGHNT and YYREEE (reference sequence). The CDR3 extends over 15 amino acids. The chain is built from TRBV5-4 and TRBJ1-2; 9 nucleotides align to TRBD1. The source is a man aged 60-69 years with acute or convalescent COVID-19. Sequenced: peripheral blood. The CDR3 spells CAGSFPGQGNGGYTF. In DNA form, the CDR3 reads TGTGCCGGCAGCTTCCCCGGACAGGGGAATGGGGGCTACACCTTC.